The T cell receptor (beta chain) under discussion was sequenced for a study of blood T cell repertoires in COVID-19. Study-level background: PBMCs, B-cell-depleted T cells, or T cells were the source of the cDNA or gDNA that made up the material.

The CDR3 covers 18 residues. Authors' analysis steps: The authors estimated nucleated cell counts from reference gene primer amplification. Method: immunoSEQ multiplex PCR; TCRdb's copy keeps in-frame clones and lacks some. V and J calls and clone size follow that table, whereas D and trimming were derived from the DNA. The data contain about 59,000 clones, roughly 90% of them singletons. The origin of this receptor is a man older than 75 with acute or convalescent COVID-19. The specimen sequenced was peripheral blood. The V gene is TRBV21-1, the J gene TRBJ2-3; the table's D call TRBD2 went unverified against the DNA. TRBV21-1 is an annotated pseudogene. CDR3 bases: TGTGCCAGCAGCAAAGGGACTAGCGGGGGGGCTTTTACAGATACGCAGTATTTT. This sequence encodes CASSKGTSGGAFTDTQYF.